The TCR beta chain described here comes from a study of human T cells and chemical hapten exposure. Study-wide points: Healthy people's immune response may differ from that of the donors, who had alopecia.

The germline gives CDR1 LGHNA, CDR2 YNFKEQ. V was shortened by 1 base and J by 0 bases, with 14 bases between the two germline ends. The CDR3 is 17 amino acids. Time point specified: patch test 2, 6 weeks after DPC sensitization. Sample treatment: therapeutic diphenylcyclopropenone sensitization with weekly scalp DPC. Before extraction, the whole blood was not fractionated, and total RNA was taken from it. What the library attached to individual cDNA molecules were unique molecular identifiers. TCRdb reprocessed the RACE reads via MiXCR and lists one record per CDR3 protein. Seen here are about 85,000 distinct CDR3 sequences, around 10% observed once, and the top ten hold roughly 1.5%. This clonotype has at least ten counts. The antigen remains unidentified.

J is TRBJ2-3 and V is TRBV4-2; tentatively, D is TRBD2 (7 bases). The source of this sequence is a man between 18 and 29 years old with alopecia areata. Some clones in this sample may be carry-over from other donors' samples. The sample here was whole blood, taken in connection with sensitization to the hapten diphenylcyclopropenone (DPC). As DNA, the CDR3 is TGTGCCAGCAGCCAAGGGCGCGGGGGCAAAAGCACAGATACGCAGTATTTT. As protein: CASSQGRGGKSTDTQYF.